The entry below describes one T cell receptor (beta chain). Antigen specificity is unknown. Germline V CDR1 and CDR2: SGHVS, FNYEAQ. This CDR3 contains 15 residues. The V and J ends lost 4 bases and 2 bases, in that order; junction bases with no gene match: 5. Naive CD8 cells comprised CD45RO-negative, CCR7-positively selected cells, excluding terminally differentiated effector memory CD45RA+ cells. The sample belongs to a study of shared clonotypes between healthy human individuals. Study-wide findings and caveats: The rarefaction results pointed to incomplete sorted-subset sequencing despite large depth.

Sequencing used immunoSEQ multiplex PCR; TCRdb keeps in-frame clones, though not all of them. The sample carries approximately 720,000 clones, 92% recorded once. The chain has TRBV7-6 and TRBJ2-1, with 7 bases matching TRBD2. Sequencing input: naive CD8+ T cells sorted from blood. This receptor was obtained from a man aged 25 to 45 in good health. The DNA for the CDR3 is TGTGCCAGCAGCTCGGCGACTAGCCCCTACAATGAGCAGTTCTTC. It encodes CASSSATSPYNEQFF. The full variable domain, with the rest looked up from reference TRBV7-6 and TRBJ2-1, is GAGVSQSPRYKVTKRGQDVALRCDPISGHVSLYWYRQALGQGPEFLTYFNYEAQQDKSGLPNDRFSAERPEGSISTLTIQRTEQRDSAMYRCASSSATSPYNEQFFGPGTRLTVL.